This entry lists 7 T cell receptor beta chains sequenced from one sample in a study of shared clonotypes between healthy human individuals. The table came from immunoSEQ multiplex PCR; TCRdb's copy has only in-frame clones and leaves some out. The top ten clones hold roughly 0.13% of a sample with about 2 million clones, roughly 94% of them seen once. The source material was naive CD4+ T cells sorted from blood. Stated subset: CD45RA+ positively selected. The receptors shown here come from a man between 18 and 29 years old in good health.

A single count supports this clone. The chain links TRBV10-3 to TRBJ1-5, with no clear D. The CDR3 extends over 14 amino acids. V shed 7 bases and J shed 0 bases, with 10 bases lying between them. In germline, CDR1 is ENHRY, CDR2 SYGVKD. The CDR3: CAIKQGDSNQPQHF. Here the CDR3 DNA reads TGTGCCATCAAGCAAGGCGATAGCAATCAGCCCCAGCATTTT.

The CDR3 bases are TGTGCCAGCAGTTTACGCAGGGTTAGCTATGGCTACACCTTC. Translation gives CASSLRRVSYGYTF. This chain uses TRBV27 with TRBJ1-2, with D maybe TRBD1 (5 bases). V lost 2 bases and J 4 bases, leaving 11 bases between the germline ends. Germline CDR1 and CDR2: MNHEY and SMNVEV (reference sequence). The CDR3 length is 14 residues.

This chain joins TRBV7-2 and TRBJ2-1, with D possibly matching TRBD1 (6 bases). Trimming left V 1 base short and J 6 bases short, with 13 bases between. The CDR3 length is 15 residues. CDR1 is SGHTA and CDR2 is FQGNSA in the germline V gene. CDR3 sequence: CASSLGRTVPNEQFF. The CDR3 coding sequence is TGTGCCAGCAGCTTAGGGCGGACAGTACCCAATGAGCAGTTCTTC.

The rearrangement joins TRBV10-1 to TRBJ2-2; 9 nucleotides align to TRBD2. The CDR3 extends over 14 amino acids. The germline V gene encodes CDR1 WNHNN and CDR2 SYGVQD (reference sequence). With 4 bases clipped from V and 6 bases from J, the junction kept 3 bases outside the gene matches. The CDR3 nucleotides are TGCGCCAGCAGTGTGATAGCGGGGGCCGGGGAGCTGTTTTTT. As protein: CASSVIAGAGELFF.

This chain connects TRBV5-1 to TRBJ2-2; no clear D gene. The V end was cut by 5 bases, the J end by 6 bases, with 11 bases between. There are 13 residues in the CDR3. Germline lookup yields CDR1 SGHRS and CDR2 YFSETQ. CDR3 nucleotide sequence: TGCGCCAGCAGACCCACCATCGCCGGGGAGCTGTTTTTT. Translation gives CASRPTIAGELFF. Using reference TRBV5-1 and TRBJ2-2 for the parts outside the CDR3, the full variable domain is KAGVTQTPRYLIKTRGQQVTLSCSPISGHRSVSWYQQTPGQGLQFLFEYFSETQRNKGNFPGRFSGRQFSNSRSEMNVSTLELGDSALYLCASRPTIAGELFFGEGSRLTVL.

The chain employs TRBV5-1 and TRBJ2-7; TRBD2 is a possible D gene (5 bases). V was trimmed by 2 bases and J by 2 bases, leaving 14 bases between them. The CDR3 runs to 15 residues. The germline gives CDR1 SGHRS, CDR2 YFSETQ. The CDR3, as DNA: TGCGCCAGCAGCTTAGCAGCGGACCGCCCCTACGAGCAGTACTTC. This sequence encodes CASSLAADRPYEQYF.

This clone was observed a single time. V usage is TRBV5-4 and J usage is TRBJ2-3; 9 nucleotides line up with TRBD1. The CDR3 extends over 18 amino acids. The V segment lost 1 base and the J segment 0 bases; nucleotides outside the gene matches: 9. Germline V gene sequence: CDR1 SGHNT, CDR2 YYREEE (reference sequence). The CDR3 region has the DNA TGTGCCAGCAGCTTGTACAGGGGGCGAACCGATAGCACAGATACGCAGTATTTT. Protein product: CASSLYRGRTDSTDTQYF.